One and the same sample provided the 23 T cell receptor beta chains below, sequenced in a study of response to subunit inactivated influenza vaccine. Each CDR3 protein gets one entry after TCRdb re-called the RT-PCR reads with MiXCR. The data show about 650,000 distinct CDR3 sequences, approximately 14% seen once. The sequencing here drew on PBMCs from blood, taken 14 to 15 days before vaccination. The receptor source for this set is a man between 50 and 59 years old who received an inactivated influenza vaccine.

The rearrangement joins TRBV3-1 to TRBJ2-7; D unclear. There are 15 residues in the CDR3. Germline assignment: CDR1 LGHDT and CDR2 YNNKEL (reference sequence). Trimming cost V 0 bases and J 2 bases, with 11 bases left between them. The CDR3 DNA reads TGTGCCAGCAGCCAAGATCGAGAGGACCCCTACGAGCAGTACTTC. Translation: CASSQDREDPYEQYF.

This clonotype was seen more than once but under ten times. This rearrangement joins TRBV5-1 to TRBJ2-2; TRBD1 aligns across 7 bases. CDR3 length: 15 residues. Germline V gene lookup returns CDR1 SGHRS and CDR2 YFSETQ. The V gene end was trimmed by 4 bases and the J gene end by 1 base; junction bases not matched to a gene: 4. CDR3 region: CASSAAGGNTGELFF. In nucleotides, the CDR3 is TGCGCCAGCAGCGCTGCAGGGGGGAACACCGGGGAGCTGTTTTTT.

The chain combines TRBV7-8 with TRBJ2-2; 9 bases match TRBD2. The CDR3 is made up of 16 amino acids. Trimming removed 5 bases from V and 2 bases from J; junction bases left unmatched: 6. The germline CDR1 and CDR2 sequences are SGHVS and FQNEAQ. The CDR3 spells CASSRYSGRNTGELFF. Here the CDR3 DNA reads TGTGCCAGCAGCCGCTATAGCGGGAGAAACACCGGGGAGCTGTTTTTT.

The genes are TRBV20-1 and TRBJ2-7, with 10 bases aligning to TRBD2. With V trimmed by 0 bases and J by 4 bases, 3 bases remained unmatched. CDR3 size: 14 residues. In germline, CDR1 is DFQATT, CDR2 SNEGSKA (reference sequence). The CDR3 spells CSARELAGEYEQYF. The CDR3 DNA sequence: TGCAGTGCTAGAGAGCTAGCGGGAGAATACGAGCAGTACTTC.

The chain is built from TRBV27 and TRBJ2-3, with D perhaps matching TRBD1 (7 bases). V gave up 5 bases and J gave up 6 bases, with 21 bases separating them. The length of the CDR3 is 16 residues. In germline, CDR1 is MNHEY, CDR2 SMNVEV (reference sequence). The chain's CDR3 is CASSRGTVISGDTQYF. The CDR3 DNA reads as TGTGCCAGCAGTCGCGGGACAGTTATAAGCGGTGATACGCAGTATTTT.

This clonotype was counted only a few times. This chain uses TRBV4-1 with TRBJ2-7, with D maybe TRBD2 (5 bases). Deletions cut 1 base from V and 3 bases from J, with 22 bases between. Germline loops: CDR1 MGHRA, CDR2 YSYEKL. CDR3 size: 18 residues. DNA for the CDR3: TGCGCCAGCAGCCAAGGACTATGTAGCGCCGTGTTATGCTACGAGCAGTACTTC. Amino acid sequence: CASSQGLCSAVLCYEQYF.

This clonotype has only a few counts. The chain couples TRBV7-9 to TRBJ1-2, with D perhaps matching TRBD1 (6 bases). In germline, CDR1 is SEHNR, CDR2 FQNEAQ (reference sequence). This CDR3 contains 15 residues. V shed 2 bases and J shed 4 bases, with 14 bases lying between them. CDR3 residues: CASSLPDRLSYGYTF. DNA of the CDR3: TGTGCCAGCAGCTTACCCGACAGGCTATCCTATGGCTACACCTTC. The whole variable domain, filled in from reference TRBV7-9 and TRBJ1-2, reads DTGVSQNPRHKITKRGQNVTFRCDPISEHNRLYWYRQTLGQGPEFLTYFQNEAQLEKSRLLSDRFSAERPKGSFSTLEIQRTEQGDSAMYLCASSLPDRLSYGYTFGSGTRLTVV.

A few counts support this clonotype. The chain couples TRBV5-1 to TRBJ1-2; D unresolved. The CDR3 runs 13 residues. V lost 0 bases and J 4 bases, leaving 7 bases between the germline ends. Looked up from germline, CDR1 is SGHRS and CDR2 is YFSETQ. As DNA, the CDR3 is TGCGCCAGCAGCTTGGAGACAACCTATGGCTACACCTTC. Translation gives CASSLETTYGYTF.

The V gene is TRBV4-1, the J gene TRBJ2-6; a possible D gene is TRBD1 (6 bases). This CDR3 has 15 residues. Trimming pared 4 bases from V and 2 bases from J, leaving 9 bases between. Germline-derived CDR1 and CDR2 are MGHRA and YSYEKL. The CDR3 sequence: CASSPRDTGANVLTF. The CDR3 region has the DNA TGCGCCAGCAGCCCTAGGGACACTGGGGCCAACGTCCTGACTTTC.

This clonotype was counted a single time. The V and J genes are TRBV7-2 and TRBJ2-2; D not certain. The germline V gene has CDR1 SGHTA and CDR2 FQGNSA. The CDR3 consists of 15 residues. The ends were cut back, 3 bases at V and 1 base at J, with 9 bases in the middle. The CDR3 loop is CASSFLIMNTGELFF. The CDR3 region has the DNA TGTGCCAGCAGCTTTTTGATAATGAACACCGGGGAGCTGTTTTTT.

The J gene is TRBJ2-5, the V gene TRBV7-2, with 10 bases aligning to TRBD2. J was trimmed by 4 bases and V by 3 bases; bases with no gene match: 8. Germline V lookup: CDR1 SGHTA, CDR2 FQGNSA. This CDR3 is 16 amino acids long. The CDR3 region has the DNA TGTGCCAGCAGCTTGAGTAGCGGGAGGAGGGGAGAGACCCAGTACTTC. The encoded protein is CASSLSSGRRGETQYF.

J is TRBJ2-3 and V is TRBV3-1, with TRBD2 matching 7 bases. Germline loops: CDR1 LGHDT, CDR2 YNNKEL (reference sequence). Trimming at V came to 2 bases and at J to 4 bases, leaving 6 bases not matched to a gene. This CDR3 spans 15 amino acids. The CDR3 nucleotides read TGTGCCAGCAGCCAATACGGGGGGATTTCAGATACGCAGTATTTT. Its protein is CASSQYGGISDTQYF.

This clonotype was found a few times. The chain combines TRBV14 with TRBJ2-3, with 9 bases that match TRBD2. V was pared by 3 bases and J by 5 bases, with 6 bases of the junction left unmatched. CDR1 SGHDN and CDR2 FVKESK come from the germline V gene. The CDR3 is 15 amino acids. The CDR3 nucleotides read TGTGCCAGCAGCCAGATAGCGGGGGCCCGAGATACGCAGTATTTT. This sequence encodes CASSQIAGARDTQYF.

In DNA, the CDR3 is TGTGCCAGCAGTCTTAGCGGGGGGGCCAATGAGCAGTTCTTC. Residues: CASSLSGGANEQFF. This rearrangement joins TRBV6-2 or TRBV6-3 to TRBJ2-1; 11 positions match TRBD2. The junction had 3 bases not matched to a gene; V was cut back by 5 bases and J by 6 bases. Germline V lookup: CDR1 MNHEY, CDR2 SVGEGT. The CDR3 sequence is 14 residues long.

CDR3 DNA: TGTGCCAGCAGCGTAGGAAATTCAGAGCAGTTCTTC. This sequence encodes CASSVGNSEQFF. This sequence joins TRBV9 and TRBJ2-1; no clear D. V was trimmed by 0 bases and J by 10 bases, leaving 8 bases between them. Germline V lookup: CDR1 SGDLS, CDR2 YYNGEE. The CDR3 runs 12 residues.

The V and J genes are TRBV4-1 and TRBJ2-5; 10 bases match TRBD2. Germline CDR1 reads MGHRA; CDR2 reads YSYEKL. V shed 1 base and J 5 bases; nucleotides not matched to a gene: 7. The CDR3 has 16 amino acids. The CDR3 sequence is CASSQGAGGPAETQYF. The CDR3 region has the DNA TGCGCCAGCAGCCAAGGAGCGGGGGGGCCAGCGGAGACCCAGTACTTC.

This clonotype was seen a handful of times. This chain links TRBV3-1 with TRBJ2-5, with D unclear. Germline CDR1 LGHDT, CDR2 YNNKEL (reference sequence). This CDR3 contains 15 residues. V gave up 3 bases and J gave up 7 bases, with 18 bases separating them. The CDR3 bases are TGTGCCAGCAGCCACGAGACCCAACACAAGAGGACCCAGTACTTC. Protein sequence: CASSHETQHKRTQYF.

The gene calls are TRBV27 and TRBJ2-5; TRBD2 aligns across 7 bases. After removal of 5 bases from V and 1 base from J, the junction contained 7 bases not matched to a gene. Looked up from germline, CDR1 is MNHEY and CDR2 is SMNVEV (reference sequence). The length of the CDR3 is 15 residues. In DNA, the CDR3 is TGTGCCAGCAGTCCCACTAGCGAAGTCCAAGAGACCCAGTACTTC. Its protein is CASSPTSEVQETQYF.

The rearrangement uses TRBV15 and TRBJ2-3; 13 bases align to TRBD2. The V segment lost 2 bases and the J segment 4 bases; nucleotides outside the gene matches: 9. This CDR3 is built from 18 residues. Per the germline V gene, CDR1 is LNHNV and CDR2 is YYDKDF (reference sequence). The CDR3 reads CATSRTSGRAQLADTQYF. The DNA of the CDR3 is TGTGCCACCAGCAGAACTAGCGGGAGGGCCCAATTGGCAGATACGCAGTATTTT.

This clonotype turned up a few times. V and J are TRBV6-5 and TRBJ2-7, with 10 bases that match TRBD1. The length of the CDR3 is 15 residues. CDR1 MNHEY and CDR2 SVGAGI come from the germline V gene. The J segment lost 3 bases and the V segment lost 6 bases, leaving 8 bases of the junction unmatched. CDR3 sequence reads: CASRYRDRGSYEQYF. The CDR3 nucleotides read TGTGCCAGCAGATACCGGGACAGGGGTAGCTACGAGCAGTACTTC.

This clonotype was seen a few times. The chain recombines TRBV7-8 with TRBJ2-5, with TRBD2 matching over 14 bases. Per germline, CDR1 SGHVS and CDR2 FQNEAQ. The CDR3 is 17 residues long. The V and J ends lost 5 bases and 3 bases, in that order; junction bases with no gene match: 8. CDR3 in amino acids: CASSQRRGLAGEETQYF. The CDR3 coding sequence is TGTGCCAGCAGCCAACGCCGGGGACTAGCGGGAGAAGAGACCCAGTACTTC.

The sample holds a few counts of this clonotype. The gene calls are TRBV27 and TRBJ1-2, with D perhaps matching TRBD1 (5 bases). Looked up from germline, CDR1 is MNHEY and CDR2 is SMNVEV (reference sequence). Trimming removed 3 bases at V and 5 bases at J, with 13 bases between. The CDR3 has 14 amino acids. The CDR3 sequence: CASSLTRDLYGYTF. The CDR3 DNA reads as TGTGCCAGCAGTTTGACGCGGGACTTGTATGGCTACACCTTC.

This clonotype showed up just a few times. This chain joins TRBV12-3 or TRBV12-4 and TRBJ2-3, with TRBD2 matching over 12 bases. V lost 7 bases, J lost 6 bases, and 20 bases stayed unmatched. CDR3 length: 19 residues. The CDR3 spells CASTGPGLAGLVPYDTQYF. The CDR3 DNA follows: TGTGCCAGCACCGGTCCGGGACTAGCGGGCCTCGTCCCGTATGATACGCAGTATTTT.